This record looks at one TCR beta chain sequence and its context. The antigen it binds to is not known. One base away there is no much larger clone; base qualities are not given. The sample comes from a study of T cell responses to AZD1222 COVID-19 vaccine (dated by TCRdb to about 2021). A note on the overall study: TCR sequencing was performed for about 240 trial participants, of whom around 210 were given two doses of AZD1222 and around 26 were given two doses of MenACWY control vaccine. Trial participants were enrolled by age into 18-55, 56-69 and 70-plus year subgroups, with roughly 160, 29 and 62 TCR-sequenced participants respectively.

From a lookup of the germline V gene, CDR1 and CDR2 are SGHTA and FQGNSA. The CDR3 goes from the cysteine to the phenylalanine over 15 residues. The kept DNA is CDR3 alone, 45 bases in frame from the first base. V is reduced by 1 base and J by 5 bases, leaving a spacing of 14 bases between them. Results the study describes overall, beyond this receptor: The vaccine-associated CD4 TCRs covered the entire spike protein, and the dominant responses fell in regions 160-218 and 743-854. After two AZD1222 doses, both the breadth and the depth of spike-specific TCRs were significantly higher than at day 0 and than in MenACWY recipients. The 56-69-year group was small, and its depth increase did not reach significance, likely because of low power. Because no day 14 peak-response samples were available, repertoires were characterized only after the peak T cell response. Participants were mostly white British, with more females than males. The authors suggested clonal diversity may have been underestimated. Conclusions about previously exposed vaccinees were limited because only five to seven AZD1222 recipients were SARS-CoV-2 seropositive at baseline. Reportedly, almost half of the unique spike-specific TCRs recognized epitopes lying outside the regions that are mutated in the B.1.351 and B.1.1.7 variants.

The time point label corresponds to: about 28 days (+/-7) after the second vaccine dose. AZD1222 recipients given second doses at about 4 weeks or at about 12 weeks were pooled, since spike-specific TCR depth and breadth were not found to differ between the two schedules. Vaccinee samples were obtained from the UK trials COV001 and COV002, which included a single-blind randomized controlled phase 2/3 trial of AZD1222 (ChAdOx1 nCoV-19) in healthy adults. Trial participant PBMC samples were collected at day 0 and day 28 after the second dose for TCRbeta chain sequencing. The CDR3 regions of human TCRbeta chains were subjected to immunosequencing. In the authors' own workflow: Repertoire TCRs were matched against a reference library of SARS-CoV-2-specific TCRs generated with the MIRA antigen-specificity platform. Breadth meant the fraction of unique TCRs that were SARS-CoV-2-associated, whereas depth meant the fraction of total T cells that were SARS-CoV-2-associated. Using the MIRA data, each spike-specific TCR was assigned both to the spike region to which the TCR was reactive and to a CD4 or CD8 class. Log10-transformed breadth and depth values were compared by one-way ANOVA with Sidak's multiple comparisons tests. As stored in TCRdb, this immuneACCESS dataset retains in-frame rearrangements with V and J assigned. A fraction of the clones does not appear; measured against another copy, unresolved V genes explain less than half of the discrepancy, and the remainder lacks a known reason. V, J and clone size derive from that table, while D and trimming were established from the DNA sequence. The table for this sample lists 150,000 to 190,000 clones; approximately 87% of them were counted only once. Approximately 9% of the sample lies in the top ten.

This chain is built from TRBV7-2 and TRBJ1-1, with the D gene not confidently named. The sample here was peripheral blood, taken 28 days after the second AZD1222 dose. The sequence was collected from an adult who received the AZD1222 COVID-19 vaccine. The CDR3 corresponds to CASSLGAGGNTEAFF. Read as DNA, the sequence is TGTGCCAGCAGCTTAGGGGCAGGAGGTAATACTGAAGCTTTCTTT.